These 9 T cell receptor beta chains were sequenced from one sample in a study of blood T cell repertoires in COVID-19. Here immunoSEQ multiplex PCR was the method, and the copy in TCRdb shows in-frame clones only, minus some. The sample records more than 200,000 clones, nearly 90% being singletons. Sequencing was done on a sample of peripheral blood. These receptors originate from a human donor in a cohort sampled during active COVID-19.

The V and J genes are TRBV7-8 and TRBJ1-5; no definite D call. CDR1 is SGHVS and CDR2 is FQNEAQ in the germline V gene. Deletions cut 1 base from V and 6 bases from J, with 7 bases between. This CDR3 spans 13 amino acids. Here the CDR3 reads CASSLGQAQPQHF. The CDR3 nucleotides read TGTGCCAGCAGCTTAGGGCAGGCTCAGCCCCAGCATTTT.

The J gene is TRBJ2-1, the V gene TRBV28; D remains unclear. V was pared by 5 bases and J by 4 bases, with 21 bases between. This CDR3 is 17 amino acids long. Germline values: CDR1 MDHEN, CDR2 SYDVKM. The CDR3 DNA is TGTGCCAGCAGTGTCGAAATCCTGAGTAACCCATACAATGAGCAGTTCTTC. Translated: CASSVEILSNPYNEQFF.

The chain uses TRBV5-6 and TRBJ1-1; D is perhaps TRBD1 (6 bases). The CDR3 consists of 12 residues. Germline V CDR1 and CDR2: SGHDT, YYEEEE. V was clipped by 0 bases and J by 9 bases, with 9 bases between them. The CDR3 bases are TGTGCCAGCAGCTTGGCCGGACAGAAAGCTTTCTTT. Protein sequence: CASSLAGQKAFF.

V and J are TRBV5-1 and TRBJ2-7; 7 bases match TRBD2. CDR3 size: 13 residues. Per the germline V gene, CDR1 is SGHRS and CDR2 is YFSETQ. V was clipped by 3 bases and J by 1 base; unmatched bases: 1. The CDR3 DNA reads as TGCGCCAGCAGCTGGGGGGGTTCCTACGAGCAGTACTTC. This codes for CASSWGGSYEQYF.

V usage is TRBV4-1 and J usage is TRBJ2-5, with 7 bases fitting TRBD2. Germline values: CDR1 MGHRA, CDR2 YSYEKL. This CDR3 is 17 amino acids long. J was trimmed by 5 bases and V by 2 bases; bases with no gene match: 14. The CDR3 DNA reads TGCGCCAGCAGCCAACTGGAACGGGGAGGGAGAGTGGAGACCCAGTACTTC. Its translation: CASSQLERGGRVETQYF.

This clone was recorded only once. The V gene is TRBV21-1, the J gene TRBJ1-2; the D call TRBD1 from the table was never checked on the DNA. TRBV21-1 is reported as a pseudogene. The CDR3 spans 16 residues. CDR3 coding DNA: TGTGCCAGCAGCAAGTGTGTCGGGACAGCTTCTTCGGTGGACACCTTC. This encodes CASSKCVGTASSVDTF.

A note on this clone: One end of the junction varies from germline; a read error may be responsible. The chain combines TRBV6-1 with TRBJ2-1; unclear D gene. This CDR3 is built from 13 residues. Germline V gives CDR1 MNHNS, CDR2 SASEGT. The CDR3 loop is CASSEDTRNRSVF. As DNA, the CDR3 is TGTGCCAGCAGTGAAGATACCCGTAATAGATCGGTCTTC.

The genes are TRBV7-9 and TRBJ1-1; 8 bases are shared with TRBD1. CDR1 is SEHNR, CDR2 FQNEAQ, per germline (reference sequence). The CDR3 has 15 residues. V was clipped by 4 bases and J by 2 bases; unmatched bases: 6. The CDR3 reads CASSYTGGSNTEAFF. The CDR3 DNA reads TGTGCCAGCAGCTATACAGGGGGTAGTAACACTGAAGCTTTCTTT. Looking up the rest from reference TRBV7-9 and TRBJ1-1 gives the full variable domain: DTGVSQNPRHKITKRGQNVTFRCDPISEHNRLYWYRQTLGQGPEFLTYFQNEAQLEKSRLLSDRFSAERPKGSFSTLEIQRTEQGDSAMYLCASSYTGGSNTEAFFGQGTRLTVV.

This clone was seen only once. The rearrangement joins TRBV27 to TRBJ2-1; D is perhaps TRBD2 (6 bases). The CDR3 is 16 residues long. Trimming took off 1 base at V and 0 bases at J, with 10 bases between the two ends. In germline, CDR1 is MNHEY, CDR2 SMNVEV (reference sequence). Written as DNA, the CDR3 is TGTGCCAGCAGTTTATTGGGGGGACCCTCCTACAATGAGCAGTTCTTC. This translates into CASSLLGGPSYNEQFF.